This T cell receptor (beta chain) was sequenced in a study of cytomegalovirus exposure and HLA in healthy donors. The primer mix had 60 Vbeta and 13 Jbeta primers. In the original analysis: Later, an analysis found about 77 million unique TCR beta chains, and about 10 million of these were shared. Using immunoSEQ multiplex PCR, the repertoire was profiled, and TCRdb retains in-frame clones only, with some absent. V, J and clone size are those of that table, while D and trimming were read from the DNA. Here the sample spans 150,000 to 200,000 clones, 75% to 85% being singletons. The clonotype originates from a woman in her 30s in good health and CMV-seronegative. Sample: PBMCs.

CDR3 DNA sequence: TGTGCCAGTAGATCGGCGGGGGCTCCCTACGAGCAGTACTTC. Translated: CASRSAGAPYEQYF. This rearrangement joins TRBV19 to TRBJ2-7; D is possibly TRBD2 (7 bases). This CDR3 is 14 amino acids long. Germline V lookup: CDR1 LNHDA, CDR2 SQIVND (reference sequence). V dropped 6 bases and J dropped 2 bases, with 14 bases sitting between them.